Sequencing of this TCR beta chain was carried out in a study of OX40 agonist ivuxolimab in advanced cancers. The repertoire was sequenced with immunoSEQ multiplex PCR; TCRdb's copy has only in-frame clones and lacks some. The sample contains about 66,000 clones, approximately 90% of which appear only once. This TCR was recovered from an adult with an advanced solid tumor such as melanoma, head and neck, liver or kidney cancer. The sample consisted of CD4+ or CD8+ T cells sorted from blood, taken in a trial of the OX40 agonist ivuxolimab.

CDR3 sequence (DNA): TGTGCCAGCTCGGGACAGGGGGCAAGCAATCAGCCCCAGCATTTT. Translation: CASSGQGASNQPQHF. The chain couples TRBV18 to TRBJ1-5; 12 bases are a match to TRBD1. V dropped 6 bases and J dropped 1; count of bases not matched to a gene: 1. The CDR3 totals 15 residues. CDR1 and CDR2 from the germline V gene are KGHSH and LQKENI.